One sample yielded the 16 T cell receptor beta chains listed below, sequenced in a study of blood T cells in healthy people across ages. A second roughly 6 to 11 cycle PCR used barcoded and J-beta primers. TCRdb ran MiXCR on the 5' RACE reads and lists one entry per CDR3 protein. The table has about 1,400,000 distinct CDR3 sequences, approximately 40% seen once; the top ten hold roughly 8.2%. Source material: blood. These receptors all come from a woman between 18 and 29 years old in good health.

The rearrangement links TRBV18 to TRBJ2-7, with 7 bases aligning to TRBD2. The CDR3 runs to 17 residues. Germline CDR1 reads KGHSH; CDR2 reads LQKENI. Unmatched junction bases numbered 10, after V lost 0 bases and J lost 2 bases. The chain's CDR3 is CASSPPSGSGRPYEQYF. In DNA form, the CDR3 reads TGTGCCAGCTCACCACCGTCGGGTAGCGGGCGCCCCTACGAGCAGTACTTC.

This clonotype was seen only a few times. V usage is TRBV20-1 and J usage is TRBJ2-3; TRBD1 matches at 9 bases. V shed 5 bases and J 7 bases; nucleotides not matched to a gene: 7. Looked up from germline, CDR1 is DFQATT and CDR2 is SNEGSKA (reference sequence). This CDR3 region has 13 residues. The CDR3 is CSAGRTGVNTQYF. CDR3 DNA sequence: TGCAGTGCTGGGAGGACAGGGGTCAATACGCAGTATTTT.

This chain uses TRBV6-1 with TRBJ2-6; D is perhaps TRBD1 (5 bases). Between the trimmed V and J ends, which lost 6 bases and 0 bases, there was a span of 15 bases. Germline V CDR1 and CDR2: MNHNS, SASEGT. The CDR3 runs to 17 residues. The CDR3 bases are TGTGCCAGCAGGACGGGCCAGGACAACTCTGGGGCCAACGTCCTGACTTTC. Encoded protein: CASRTGQDNSGANVLTF.

The chain recombines TRBV7-6 with TRBJ1-2, with D uncertain. CDR1 and CDR2 (germline): SGHVS, FNYEAQ. This CDR3 comprises 13 residues. Trimming removed 5 bases at V and 5 bases at J, with 12 bases between. The CDR3 sequence: CASSKSSLYGYTF. The CDR3, as DNA: TGTGCCAGCAGCAAATCCTCCCTATATGGCTACACCTTC.

The V gene is TRBV20-1, the J gene TRBJ1-1, with unresolved D. V was clipped by 0 bases and J by 10 bases, with 12 bases between them. Germline V gene lookup returns CDR1 DFQATT and CDR2 SNEGSKA (reference sequence). The CDR3 length is 12 residues. The CDR3 bases are TGCAGTGCTAGAGATTCGGGCAAAGGAGCTTTCTTT. Its protein is CSARDSGKGAFF.

The chain carries TRBV6-1 and TRBJ1-5; weak D call: TRBD1 (5 bases). Deletions cut 8 bases from V and 7 bases from J, with 21 bases between. Germline values: CDR1 MNHNS, CDR2 SASEGT. The CDR3 has 15 amino acids. The CDR3 protein is CASEGYGPGWQPQHF. In nucleotides, the CDR3 is TGTGCCAGCGAGGGGTATGGTCCGGGGTGGCAGCCCCAGCATTTT.

J is TRBJ2-4 and V is TRBV27; perhaps TRBD2 as D (7 bases). The J call may be incorrect, as the DNA end agrees better with TRBJ2-7. The CDR3 totals 15 residues. Germline loops: CDR1 MNHEY, CDR2 SMNVEV (reference sequence). This CDR3 reads CASNKAGPGAYEQYF. Here the CDR3 DNA reads TGTGCCAGCAACAAAGCGGGGCCAGGGGCCTACGAGCAGTACTTC.

About this clonotype: At one end, the junction sequence differs from germline, possibly due to a read error. J is TRBJ2-5 and V is TRBV20-1; 7 nucleotides align to TRBD2. The V gene's germline CDR1 is DFQATT and CDR2 SNEGSKA (reference sequence). This CDR3 is built from 14 residues. The CDR3 protein is CSARGEGPYNEQYF. CDR3 nucleotides: TGCAGTGCCAGAGGGGAGGGTCCCTACAATGAGCAGTACTTC.

This clonotype was seen only once. V gene TRBV12-3 or TRBV12-4 combines with J gene TRBJ2-1; tentatively, D is TRBD1 or TRBD2 (5 bases each). The CDR3 runs 15 residues. V lost 4 bases and J lost 5, with 15 bases in between. In DNA form, the CDR3 reads TGTGCCAGCAGTTCACCCGGGACCCTAGACAATGAGCAGTTCTTC. Encoded protein: CASSSPGTLDNEQFF.

This clonotype was recorded only once. The V call is TRBV28, the J call TRBJ2-7; no clear D gene. This CDR3 spans 13 amino acids. V was pared by 6 bases and J by 1 base, with 10 bases between. The germline V gene has CDR1 MDHEN and CDR2 SYDVKM. The CDR3 coding sequence is TGTGCCAGCAGGGGTGCCCATTCCTACGAGCAGTACTTC. Its protein product is CASRGAHSYEQYF.

This clonotype turned up a few times. This chain joins TRBV25-1 and TRBJ2-5; TRBD1 agrees at 8 bases. CDR1 MGHDK and CDR2 SYGVNS come from the germline V gene. J gave up 13 bases and V 5 bases, and 21 bases lay outside the gene matches. This CDR3 comprises 16 residues. The CDR3 region is CASSRDHRDRSMGRYF. The CDR3 bases are TGTGCCAGCAGTAGAGATCACCGGGACAGGTCAATGGGTAGGTACTTC.

A few counts support this clonotype. This sequence joins TRBV5-1 and TRBJ2-2; D possibly corresponds to TRBD1 (5 bases). Trimming cost V 3 bases and J 1 base, with 10 bases left between them. This CDR3 spans 15 amino acids. CDR1 and CDR2 (germline): SGHRS, YFSETQ. DNA of the CDR3: TGCGCCAGCAGCTCGCCTCAGGGGAACACCGGGGAGCTGTTTTTT. It encodes CASSSPQGNTGELFF.

The chain joins TRBV20-1 to TRBJ2-7, with D perhaps matching TRBD2 (5 bases). The germline V gene has CDR1 DFQATT and CDR2 SNEGSKA (reference sequence). Trimming removed 8 bases at V and 4 bases at J, with 12 bases between. The CDR3 is made up of 11 amino acids. The CDR3 protein is CSTSDSYEQYF. DNA for the CDR3: TGCAGTACCTCGGACTCGTACGAGCAGTACTTC.

This clonotype was picked up a small number of times. Written as DNA, the CDR3 is TGTGCCAGCAGCAACCGGGCCGGGGGTAACGAGCAGTACTTC. This sequence encodes CASSNRAGGNEQYF. The chain couples TRBV27 to TRBJ2-7; TRBD2 might be the D (6 bases). V lost 6 bases to trimming and J lost 5 bases, with 17 bases between them. In germline, CDR1 is MNHEY, CDR2 SMNVEV (reference sequence). This CDR3 spans 14 amino acids.

In the case of this clonotype: A much larger clone is a single base away; this may be a read error. The chain employs TRBV7-9 and TRBJ2-6; the match to TRBD1 covers 8 bases. The CDR3 consists of 16 residues. V lost 5 bases, J lost 0 bases, and 3 bases stayed unmatched. The germline gives CDR1 SEHNR, CDR2 FQNEAQ (reference sequence). This CDR3 reads CASSPGQASGANVLTF. The DNA of the CDR3 is TGTGCCAGCAGCCCGGGACAGGCCTCTGGGGCCAACGTCCTGACTTTC. Based on the CDR3 plus reference TRBV7-9 and TRBJ2-6, the full variable domain is DTGVSQNPRHKITKRGQNVTFRCDPISEHNRLYWYRQTLGQGPEFLTYFQNEAQLEKSRLLSDRFSAERPKGSFSTLEIQRTEQGDSAMYLCASSPGQASGANVLTFGAGSRLTVL.

CDR3 DNA sequence: TGTGCCAGCAGCTTAAGGACCGGGACCGAAGAGACCCAGTACTTC. Translated, it gives CASSLRTGTEETQYF. The rearrangement uses TRBV11-2 and TRBJ2-5; D is tentatively TRBD1 or TRBD2 (5 bases each). Per the germline V gene, CDR1 is SGHAT and CDR2 is FQNNGV. CDR3 length: 15 amino acids. V was cut by 2 bases and J by 3 bases, with 13 bases left in between.